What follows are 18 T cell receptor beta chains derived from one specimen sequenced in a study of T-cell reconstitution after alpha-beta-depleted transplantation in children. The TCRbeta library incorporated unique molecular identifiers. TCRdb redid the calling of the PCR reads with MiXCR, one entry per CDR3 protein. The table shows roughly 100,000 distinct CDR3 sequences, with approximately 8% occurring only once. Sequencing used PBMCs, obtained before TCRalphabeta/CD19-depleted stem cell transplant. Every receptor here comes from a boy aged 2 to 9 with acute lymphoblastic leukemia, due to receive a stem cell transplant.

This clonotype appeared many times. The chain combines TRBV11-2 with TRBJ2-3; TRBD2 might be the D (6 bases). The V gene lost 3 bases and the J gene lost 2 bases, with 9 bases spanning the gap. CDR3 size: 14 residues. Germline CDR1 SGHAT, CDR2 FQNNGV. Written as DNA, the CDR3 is TGTGCCAGCAGCTTGGCGGGGCCCACAGATACGCAGTATTTT. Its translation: CASSLAGPTDTQYF.

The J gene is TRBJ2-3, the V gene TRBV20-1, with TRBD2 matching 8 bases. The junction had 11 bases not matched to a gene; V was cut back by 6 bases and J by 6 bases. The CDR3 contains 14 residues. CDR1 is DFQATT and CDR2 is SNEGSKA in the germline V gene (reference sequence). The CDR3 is CSALAGGLGDTQYF. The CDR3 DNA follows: TGCAGTGCCCTGGCGGGGGGCTTAGGCGATACGCAGTATTTT.

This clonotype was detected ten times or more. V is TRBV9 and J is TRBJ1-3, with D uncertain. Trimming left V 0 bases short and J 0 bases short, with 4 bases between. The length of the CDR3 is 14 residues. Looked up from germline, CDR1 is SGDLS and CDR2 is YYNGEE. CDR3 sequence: CASSVGSSGNTIYF. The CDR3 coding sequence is TGTGCCAGCAGCGTAGGGAGCTCTGGAAACACCATATATTTT.

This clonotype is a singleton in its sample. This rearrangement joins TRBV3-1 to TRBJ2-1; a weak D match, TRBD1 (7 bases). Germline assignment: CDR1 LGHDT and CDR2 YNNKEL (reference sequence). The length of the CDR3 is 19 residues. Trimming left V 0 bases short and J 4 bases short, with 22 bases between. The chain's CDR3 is CASSQDLISAGQRYNEQFF. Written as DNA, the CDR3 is TGTGCCAGCAGCCAAGATCTTATTTCGGCGGGACAGCGGTACAATGAGCAGTTCTTC.

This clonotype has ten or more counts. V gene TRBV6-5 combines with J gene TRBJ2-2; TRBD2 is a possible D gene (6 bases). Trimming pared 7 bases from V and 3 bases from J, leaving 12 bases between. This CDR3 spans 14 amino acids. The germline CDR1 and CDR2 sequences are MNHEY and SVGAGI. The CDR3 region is CASTPWGDTGELFF. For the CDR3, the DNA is TGTGCCAGCACCCCCTGGGGGGACACCGGGGAGCTGTTTTTT.

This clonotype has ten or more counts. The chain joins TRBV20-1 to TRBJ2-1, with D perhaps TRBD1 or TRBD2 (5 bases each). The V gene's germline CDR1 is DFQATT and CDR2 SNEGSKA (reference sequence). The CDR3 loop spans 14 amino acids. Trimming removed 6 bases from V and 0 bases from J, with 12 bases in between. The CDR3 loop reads CSAPGTASYNEQFF. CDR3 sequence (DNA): TGCAGTGCCCCAGGGACGGCCTCCTACAATGAGCAGTTCTTC.

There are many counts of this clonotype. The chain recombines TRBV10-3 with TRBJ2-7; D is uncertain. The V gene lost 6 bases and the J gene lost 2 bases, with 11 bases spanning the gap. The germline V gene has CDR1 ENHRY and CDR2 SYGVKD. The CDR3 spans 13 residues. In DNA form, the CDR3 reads TGTGCCATCAGCACCACGGGTGCCTACGAGCAGTACTTC. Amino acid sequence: CAISTTGAYEQYF.

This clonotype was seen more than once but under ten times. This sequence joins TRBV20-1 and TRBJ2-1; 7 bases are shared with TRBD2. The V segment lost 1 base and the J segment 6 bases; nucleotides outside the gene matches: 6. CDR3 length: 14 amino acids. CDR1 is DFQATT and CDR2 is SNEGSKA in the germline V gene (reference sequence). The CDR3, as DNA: TGCAGTGCTAGAGTGGCGGGGGTACTCAATGAGCAGTTCTTC. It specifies CSARVAGVLNEQFF.

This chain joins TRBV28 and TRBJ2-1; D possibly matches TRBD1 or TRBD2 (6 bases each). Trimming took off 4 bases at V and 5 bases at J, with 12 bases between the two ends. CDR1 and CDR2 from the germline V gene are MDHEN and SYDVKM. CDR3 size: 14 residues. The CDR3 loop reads CASSWTGAHNEQFF. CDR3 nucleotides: TGTGCCAGCAGTTGGACGGGGGCTCACAATGAGCAGTTCTTC.

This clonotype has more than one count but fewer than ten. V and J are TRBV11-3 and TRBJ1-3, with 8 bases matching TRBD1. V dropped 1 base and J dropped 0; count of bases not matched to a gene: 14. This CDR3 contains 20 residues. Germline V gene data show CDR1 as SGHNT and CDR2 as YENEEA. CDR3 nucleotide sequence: TGTGCCAGCAGCTTAGTAGGGACAGGAAGATCCCCTTTCTCTGGAAACACCATATATTTT. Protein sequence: CASSLVGTGRSPFSGNTIYF.

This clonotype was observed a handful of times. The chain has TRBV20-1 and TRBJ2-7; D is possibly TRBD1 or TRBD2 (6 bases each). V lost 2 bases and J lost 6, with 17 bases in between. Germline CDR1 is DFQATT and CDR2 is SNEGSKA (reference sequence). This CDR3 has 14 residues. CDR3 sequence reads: CSARLSGGRTEQYF. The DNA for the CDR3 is TGCAGTGCTAGATTATCCGGGGGCCGGACCGAGCAGTACTTC.

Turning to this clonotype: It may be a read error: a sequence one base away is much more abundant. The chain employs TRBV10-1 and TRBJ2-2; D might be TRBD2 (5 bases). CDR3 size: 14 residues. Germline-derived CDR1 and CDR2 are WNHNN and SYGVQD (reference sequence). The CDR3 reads CANSEMRENGELFF. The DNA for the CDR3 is TGCGCCAACAGTGAAATGAGGGAAAACGGGGAGCTGTTTTTT.

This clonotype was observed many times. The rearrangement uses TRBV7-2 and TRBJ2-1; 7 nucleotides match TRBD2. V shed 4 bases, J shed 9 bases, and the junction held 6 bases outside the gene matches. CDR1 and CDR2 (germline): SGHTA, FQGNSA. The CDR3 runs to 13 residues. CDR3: CASSSGGGGEQFF. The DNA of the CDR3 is TGTGCCAGCAGCTCGGGCGGGGGTGGTGAGCAGTTCTTC. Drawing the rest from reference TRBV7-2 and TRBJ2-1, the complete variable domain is GAGVSQSPSNKVTEKGKDVELRCDPISGHTALYWYRQSLGQGLEFLIYFQGNSAPDKSGLPSDRFSAERTGGSVSTLTIQRTQQEDSAVYLCASSSGGGGEQFFGPGTRLTVL.

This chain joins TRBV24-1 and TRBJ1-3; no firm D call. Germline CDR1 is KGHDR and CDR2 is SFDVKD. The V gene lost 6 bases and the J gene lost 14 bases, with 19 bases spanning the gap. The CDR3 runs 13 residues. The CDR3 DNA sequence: TGTGCCACCAGTAGGGCGGAAAGATACGGGGTATATTTT. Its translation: CATSRAERYGVYF.

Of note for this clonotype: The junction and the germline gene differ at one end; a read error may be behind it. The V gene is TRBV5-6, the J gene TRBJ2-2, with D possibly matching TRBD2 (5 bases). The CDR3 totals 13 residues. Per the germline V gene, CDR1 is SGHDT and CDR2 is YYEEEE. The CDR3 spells CSSSLAGTGELFF. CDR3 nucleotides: TGTTCCAGCAGCTTGGCGGGTACCGGGGAGCTGTTTTTT.

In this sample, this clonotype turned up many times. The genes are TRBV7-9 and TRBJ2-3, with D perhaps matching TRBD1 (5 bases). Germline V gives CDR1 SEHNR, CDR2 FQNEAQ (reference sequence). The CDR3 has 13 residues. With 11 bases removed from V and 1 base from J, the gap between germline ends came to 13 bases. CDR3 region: CAGHQLGTDTQYF. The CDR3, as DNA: TGTGCCGGACACCAATTGGGCACAGATACGCAGTATTTT. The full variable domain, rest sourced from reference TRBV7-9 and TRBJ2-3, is DTGVSQNPRHKITKRGQNVTFRCDPISEHNRLYWYRQTLGQGPEFLTYFQNEAQLEKSRLLSDRFSAERPKGSFSTLEIQRTEQGDSAMYLCAGHQLGTDTQYFGPGTRLTVL.

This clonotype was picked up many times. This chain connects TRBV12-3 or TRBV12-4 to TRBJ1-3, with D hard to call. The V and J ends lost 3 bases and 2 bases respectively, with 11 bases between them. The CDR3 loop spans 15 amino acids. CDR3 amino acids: CASSFLRVTGNTIYF. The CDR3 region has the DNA TGTGCCAGCAGTTTTTTAAGGGTAACTGGAAACACCATATATTTT.

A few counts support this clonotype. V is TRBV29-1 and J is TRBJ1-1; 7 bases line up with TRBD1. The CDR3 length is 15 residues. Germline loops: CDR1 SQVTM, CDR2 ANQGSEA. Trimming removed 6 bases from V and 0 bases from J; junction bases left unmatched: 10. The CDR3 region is CSVGNRGRMNTEAFF. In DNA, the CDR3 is TGCAGCGTCGGAAACAGGGGCCGCATGAACACTGAAGCTTTCTTT. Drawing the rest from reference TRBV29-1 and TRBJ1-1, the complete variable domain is SAVISQKPSRDICQRGTSLTIQCQVDSQVTMMFWYRQQPGQSLTLIATANQGSEATYESGFVIDKFPISRPNLTFSTLTVSNMSPEDSSIYLCSVGNRGRMNTEAFFGQGTRLTVV.